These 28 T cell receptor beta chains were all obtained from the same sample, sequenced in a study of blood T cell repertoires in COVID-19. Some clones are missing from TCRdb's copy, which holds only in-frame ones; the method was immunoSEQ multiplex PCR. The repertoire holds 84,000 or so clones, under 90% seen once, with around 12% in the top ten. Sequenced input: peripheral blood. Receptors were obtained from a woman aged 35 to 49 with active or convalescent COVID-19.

DNA of the CDR3: TGTGCCATCAGTACCAAACAGGGGGGTTCCGGGGAGCTGTTTTTT. It yields the protein CAISTKQGGSGELFF. V and J are TRBV10-3 and TRBJ2-2; 8 positions agree with TRBD1. The CDR3 is made up of 15 amino acids. V shed 5 bases, J shed 6 bases, and the junction held 8 bases outside the gene matches. Per germline, CDR1 ENHRY and CDR2 SYGVKD.

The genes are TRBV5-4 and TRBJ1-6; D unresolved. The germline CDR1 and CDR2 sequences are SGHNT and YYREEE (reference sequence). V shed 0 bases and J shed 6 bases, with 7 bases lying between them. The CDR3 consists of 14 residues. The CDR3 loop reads CASSLAAVNSPLHF. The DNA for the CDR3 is TGTGCCAGCAGCTTGGCCGCGGTTAATTCACCCCTCCACTTT.

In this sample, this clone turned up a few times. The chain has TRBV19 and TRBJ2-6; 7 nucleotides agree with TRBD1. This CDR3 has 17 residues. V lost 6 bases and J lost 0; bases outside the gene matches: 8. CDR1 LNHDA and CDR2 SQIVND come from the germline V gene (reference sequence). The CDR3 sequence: CASRPTGAASGANVLTF. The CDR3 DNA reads TGTGCCAGTAGACCAACAGGGGCCGCCTCTGGGGCCAACGTCCTGACTTTC.

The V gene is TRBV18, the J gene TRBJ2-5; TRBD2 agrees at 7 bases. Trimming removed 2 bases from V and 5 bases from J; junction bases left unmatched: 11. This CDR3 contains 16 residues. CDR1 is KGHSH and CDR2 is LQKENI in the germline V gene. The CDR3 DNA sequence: TGTGCCAGCTCACCAAAGGAAAGCGGGGCGGGGGAGACCCAGTACTTC. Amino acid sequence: CASSPKESGAGETQYF.

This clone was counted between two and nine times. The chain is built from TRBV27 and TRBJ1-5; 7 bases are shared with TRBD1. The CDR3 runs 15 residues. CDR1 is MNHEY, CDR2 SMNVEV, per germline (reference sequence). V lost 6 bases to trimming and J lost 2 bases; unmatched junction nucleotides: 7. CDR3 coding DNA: TGTGCCAGCAGGCCGGACAGGATGGGCAATCAGCCCCAGCATTTT. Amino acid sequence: CASRPDRMGNQPQHF.

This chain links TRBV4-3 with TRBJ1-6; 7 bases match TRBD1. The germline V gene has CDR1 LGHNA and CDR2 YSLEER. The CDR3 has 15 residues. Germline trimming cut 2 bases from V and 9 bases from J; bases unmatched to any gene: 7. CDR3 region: CASSQSDRAGSPLHF. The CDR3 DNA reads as TGCGCCAGCAGCCAATCCGACAGGGCTGGTTCACCCCTCCACTTT.

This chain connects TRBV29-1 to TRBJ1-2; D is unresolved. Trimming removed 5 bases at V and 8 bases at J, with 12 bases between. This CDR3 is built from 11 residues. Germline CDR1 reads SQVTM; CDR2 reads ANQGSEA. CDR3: CSVLTEQGYTF. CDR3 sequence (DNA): TGCAGCGTTTTAACAGAGCAGGGCTACACCTTC.

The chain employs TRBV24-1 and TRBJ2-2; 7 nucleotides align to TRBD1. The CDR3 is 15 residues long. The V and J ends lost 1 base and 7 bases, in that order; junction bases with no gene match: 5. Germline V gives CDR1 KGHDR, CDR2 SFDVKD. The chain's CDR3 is CATSDFTGAGGELFF. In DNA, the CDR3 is TGTGCCACCAGTGATTTCACAGGGGCCGGCGGGGAGCTGTTTTTT.

In DNA, the CDR3 is TGTGCCAGCAGTGAAGGATCCGGGACAGGGTGGAATTCACCCCTCCACTTT. Translating gives CASSEGSGTGWNSPLHF. The chain is built from TRBV6-1 and TRBJ1-6, with 9 positions matching TRBD1. The germline V gene encodes CDR1 MNHNS and CDR2 SASEGT. The V segment lost 1 base and the J segment 7 bases; nucleotides outside the gene matches: 8. CDR3 size: 17 residues.

The DNA for the CDR3 is TGTGCCAGCAGTACCGAAGACAGGGGGTCCTACGAGCAGTACTTC. This codes for CASSTEDRGSYEQYF. The chain carries TRBV28 and TRBJ2-7; 9 nucleotides line up with TRBD1. V was pared by 5 bases and J by 1 base, with 6 bases of the junction left unmatched. This CDR3 comprises 15 residues. The germline gives CDR1 MDHEN, CDR2 SYDVKM.

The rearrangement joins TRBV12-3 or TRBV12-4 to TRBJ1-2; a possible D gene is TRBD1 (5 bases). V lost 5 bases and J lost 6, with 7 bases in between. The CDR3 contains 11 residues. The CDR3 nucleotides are TGTGCCAGCAGTCAAGGGGATGGCTACACCTTC. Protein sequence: CASSQGDGYTF.

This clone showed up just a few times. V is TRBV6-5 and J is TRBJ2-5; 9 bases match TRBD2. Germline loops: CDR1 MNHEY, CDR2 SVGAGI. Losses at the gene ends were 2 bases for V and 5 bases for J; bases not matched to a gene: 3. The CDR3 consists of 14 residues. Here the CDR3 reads CASSYGGRGETQYF. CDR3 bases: TGTGCCAGCAGTTACGGCGGGAGGGGTGAGACCCAGTACTTC.

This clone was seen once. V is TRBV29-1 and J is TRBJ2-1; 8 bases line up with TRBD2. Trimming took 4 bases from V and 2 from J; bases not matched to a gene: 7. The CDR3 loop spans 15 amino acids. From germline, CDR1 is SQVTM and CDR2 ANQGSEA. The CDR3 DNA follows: TGCAGCGTTGCATTTTTAGCGGGACCCTACAATGAGCAGTTCTTC. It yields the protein CSVAFLAGPYNEQFF.

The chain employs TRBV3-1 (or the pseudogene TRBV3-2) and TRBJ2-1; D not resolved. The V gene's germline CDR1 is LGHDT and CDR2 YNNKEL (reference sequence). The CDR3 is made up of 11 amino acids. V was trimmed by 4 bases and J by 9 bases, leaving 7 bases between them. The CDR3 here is CASSLYGEQFF. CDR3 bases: TGTGCCAGCAGCCTATACGGTGAGCAGTTCTTC.

CDR3 in DNA: TGCGCCAGCAGCTTGGAGGCTAGCGGGAGAGCTCACTCCTACGAGCAGTACTTC. This sequence encodes CASSLEASGRAHSYEQYF. The V call is TRBV5-1, the J call TRBJ2-7; TRBD2 agrees at 10 bases. V lost 0 bases, J lost 0 bases, and 9 bases stayed unmatched. The CDR3 totals 18 residues. Looked up from germline, CDR1 is SGHRS and CDR2 is YFSETQ. The full variable domain, completed using reference TRBV5-1 and TRBJ2-7, is KAGVTQTPRYLIKTRGQQVTLSCSPISGHRSVSWYQQTPGQGLQFLFEYFSETQRNKGNFPGRFSGRQFSNSRSEMNVSTLELGDSALYLCASSLEASGRAHSYEQYFGPGTRLTVT.

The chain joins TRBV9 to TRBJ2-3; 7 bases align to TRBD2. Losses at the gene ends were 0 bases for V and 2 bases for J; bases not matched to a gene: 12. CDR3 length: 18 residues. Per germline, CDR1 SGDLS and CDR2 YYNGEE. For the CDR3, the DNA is TGTGCCAGCAGCGTAGGGGGAGGGGTCAATTCCTACACAGATACGCAGTATTTT. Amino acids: CASSVGGGVNSYTDTQYF.

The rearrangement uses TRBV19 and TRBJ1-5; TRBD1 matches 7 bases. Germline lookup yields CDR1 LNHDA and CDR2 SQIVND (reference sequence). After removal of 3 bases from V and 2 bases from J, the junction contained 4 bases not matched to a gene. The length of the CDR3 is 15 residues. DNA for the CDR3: TGTGCCAGTAGTATCCGGACAGGAGGCAATCAGCCCCAGCATTTT. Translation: CASSIRTGGNQPQHF.

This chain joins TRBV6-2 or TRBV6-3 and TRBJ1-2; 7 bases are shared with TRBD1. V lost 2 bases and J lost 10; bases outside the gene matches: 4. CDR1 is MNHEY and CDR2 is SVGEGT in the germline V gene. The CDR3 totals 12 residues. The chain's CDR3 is CASSYGQVYYTF. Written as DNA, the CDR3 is TGTGCCAGCAGTTACGGACAGGTATACTACACCTTC.

CDR3 in DNA: TGTGCCAGCAGCGGACTAGCGGGAGGGCCTTCGAGAGAGACCCAGTACTTC. Encoded protein: CASSGLAGGPSRETQYF. This chain connects TRBV9 to TRBJ2-5, with 14 positions matching TRBD2. CDR1 and CDR2 (germline): SGDLS, YYNGEE. V shed 3 bases and J 4 bases; nucleotides not matched to a gene: 8. This CDR3 has 17 amino acids. The full variable domain, with the rest looked up from reference TRBV9 and TRBJ2-5, is DSGVTQTPKHLITATGQRVTLRCSPRSGDLSVYWYQQSLDQGLQFLIQYYNGEERAKGNILERFSAQQFPDLHSELNLSSLELGDSALYFCASSGLAGGPSRETQYFGPGTRLLVL.

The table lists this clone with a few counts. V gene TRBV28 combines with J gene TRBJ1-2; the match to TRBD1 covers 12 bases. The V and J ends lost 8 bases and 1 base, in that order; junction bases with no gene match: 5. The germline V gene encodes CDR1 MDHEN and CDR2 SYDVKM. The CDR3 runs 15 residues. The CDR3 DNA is TGTGCCAGCGGGGGACAGGGGGCCTTTAACTATGGCTACACCTTC. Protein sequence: CASGGQGAFNYGYTF.

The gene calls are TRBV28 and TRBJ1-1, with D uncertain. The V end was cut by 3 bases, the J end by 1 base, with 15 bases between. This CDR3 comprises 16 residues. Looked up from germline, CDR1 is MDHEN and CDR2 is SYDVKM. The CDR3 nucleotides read TGTGCCAGCAGTTTGCACAGATTACCCTCGAACACTGAAGCTTTCTTT. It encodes CASSLHRLPSNTEAFF. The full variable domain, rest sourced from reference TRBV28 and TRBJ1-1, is DVKVTQSSRYLVKRTGEKVFLECVQDMDHENMFWYRQDPGLGLRLIYFSYDVKMKEKGDIPEGYSVSREKKERFSLILESASTNQTSMYLCASSLHRLPSNTEAFFGQGTRLTVV.

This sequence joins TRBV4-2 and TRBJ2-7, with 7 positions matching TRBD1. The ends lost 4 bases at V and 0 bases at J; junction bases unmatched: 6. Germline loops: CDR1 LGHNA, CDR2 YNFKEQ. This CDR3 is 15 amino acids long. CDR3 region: CASSRETGSSYEQYF. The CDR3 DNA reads TGTGCCAGCAGCCGGGAGACAGGGAGCTCCTACGAGCAGTACTTC.

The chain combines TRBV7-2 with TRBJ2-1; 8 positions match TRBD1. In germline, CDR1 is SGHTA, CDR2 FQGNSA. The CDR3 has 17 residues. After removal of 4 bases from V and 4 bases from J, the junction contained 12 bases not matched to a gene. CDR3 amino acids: CASSSLDRVGTYNEQFF. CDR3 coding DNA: TGTGCCAGCAGCTCTCTGGACAGGGTCGGAACTTACAATGAGCAGTTCTTC.

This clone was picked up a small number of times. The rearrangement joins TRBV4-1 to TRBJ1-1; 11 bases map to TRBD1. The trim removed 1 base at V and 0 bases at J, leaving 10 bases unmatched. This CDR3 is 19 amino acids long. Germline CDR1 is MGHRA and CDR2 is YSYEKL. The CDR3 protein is CASSQGFGQGARVNTEAFF. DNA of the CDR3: TGCGCCAGCAGCCAAGGATTCGGACAGGGGGCTAGGGTGAACACTGAAGCTTTCTTT.

The CDR3 nucleotides read TGTGCCAGCAGTTTATTCAGGGGCTCCTACGAGCAGTACTTC. The encoded protein is CASSLFRGSYEQYF. The chain couples TRBV28 to TRBJ2-7; a possible D gene is TRBD1 (6 bases). The CDR3 loop spans 14 amino acids. The V gene lost 1 base and the J gene lost 0 bases, with 7 bases spanning the gap. Germline V gene lookup returns CDR1 MDHEN and CDR2 SYDVKM. Looking up the rest from reference TRBV28 and TRBJ2-7 gives the full variable domain: DVKVTQSSRYLVKRTGEKVFLECVQDMDHENMFWYRQDPGLGLRLIYFSYDVKMKEKGDIPEGYSVSREKKERFSLILESASTNQTSMYLCASSLFRGSYEQYFGPGTRLTVT.

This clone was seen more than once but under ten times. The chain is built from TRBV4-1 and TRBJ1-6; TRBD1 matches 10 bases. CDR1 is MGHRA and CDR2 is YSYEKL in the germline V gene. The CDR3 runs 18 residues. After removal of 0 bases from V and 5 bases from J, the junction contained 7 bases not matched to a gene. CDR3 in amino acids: CASSQDITGTGDNSPLHF. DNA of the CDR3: TGCGCCAGCAGCCAAGATATCACCGGGACAGGGGATAATTCACCCCTCCACTTT.

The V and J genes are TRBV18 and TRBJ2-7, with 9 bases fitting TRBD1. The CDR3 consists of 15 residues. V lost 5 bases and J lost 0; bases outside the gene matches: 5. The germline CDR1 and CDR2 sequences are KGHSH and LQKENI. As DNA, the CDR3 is TGTGCCAGCTCAGCAGGACAGGGGTTCTCCTACGAGCAGTACTTC. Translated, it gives CASSAGQGFSYEQYF.

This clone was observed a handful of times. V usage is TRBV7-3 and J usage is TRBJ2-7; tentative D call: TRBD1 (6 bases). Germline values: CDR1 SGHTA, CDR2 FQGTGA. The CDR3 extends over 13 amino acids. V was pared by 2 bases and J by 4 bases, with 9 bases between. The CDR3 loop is CASSLVRGYEQYF. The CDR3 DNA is TGTGCCAGCAGCTTAGTCAGGGGTTACGAGCAGTACTTC.